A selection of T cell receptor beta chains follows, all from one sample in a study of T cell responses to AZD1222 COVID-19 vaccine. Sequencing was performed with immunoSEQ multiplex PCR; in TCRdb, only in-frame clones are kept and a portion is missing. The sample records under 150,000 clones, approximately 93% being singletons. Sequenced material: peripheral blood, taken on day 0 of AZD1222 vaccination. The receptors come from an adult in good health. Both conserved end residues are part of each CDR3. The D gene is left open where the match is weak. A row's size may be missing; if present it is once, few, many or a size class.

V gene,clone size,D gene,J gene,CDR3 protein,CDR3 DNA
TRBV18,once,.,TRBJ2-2,CASSPRDLDTGELFF,TGTGCCAGCTCACCACGGGACTTAGACACCGGGGAGCTGTTTTTT
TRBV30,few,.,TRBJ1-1,CAWTRRRGINTEAFF,TGTGCCTGGACCCGAAGGAGGGGTATAAACACTGAAGCTTTCTTT
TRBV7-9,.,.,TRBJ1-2,CASSLGGPGYTF,TGTGCCAGCAGCTTAGGAGGTCCCGGCTACACCTTC
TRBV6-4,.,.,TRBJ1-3,CASSRATGTSGNTIYF,TGTGCCAGCAGTAGGGCAACAGGAACCTCTGGAAACACCATATATTTT
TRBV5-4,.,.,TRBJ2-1,CASSLELLGGKNEQFF,TGTGCCAGCAGCTTGGAACTGCTAGGTGGGAAAAATGAGCAGTTCTTC
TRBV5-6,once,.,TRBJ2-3,CASSLGGQGLDTQYF,TGTGCCAGCAGCTTGGGAGGGCAGGGGTTGGATACGCAGTATTTT
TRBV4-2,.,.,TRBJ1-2,CASSQQLSLGYTF,TGTGCCAGCAGCCAACAGTTATCGTTAGGCTACACCTTC
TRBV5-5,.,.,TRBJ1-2,CASSLAGLISRLRPYGYTF,TGTGCCAGCAGCTTGGCCGGTTTGATCAGCCGACTTCGCCCTTATGGCTACACCTTC
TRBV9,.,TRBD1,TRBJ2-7,CASSGGSGTEFREQYF,TGTGCCAGCAGCGGGGGTTCCGGGACAGAGTTTCGCGAGCAGTACTTC
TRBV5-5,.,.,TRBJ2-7,CASSPGSLTTYEQYF,TGTGCCAGCAGCCCAGGGTCCCTCACAACCTACGAGCAGTACTTC
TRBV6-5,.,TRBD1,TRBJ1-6,CASSTFGQGRSPLHF,TGTGCCAGCAGTACTTTTGGACAGGGGAGGTCACCCCTCCACTTT
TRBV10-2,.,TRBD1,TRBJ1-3,CASSEGGQGIGNTIYF,TGCGCCAGCAGTGAGGGGGGACAGGGGATCGGAAACACCATATATTTT
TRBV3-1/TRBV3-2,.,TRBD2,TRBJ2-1,CASSQVLAGAYNEQFF,TGTGCCAGCAGCCAAGTACTAGCGGGGGCTTACAATGAGCAGTTCTTC
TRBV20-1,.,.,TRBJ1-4,CSAPLNEKLFF,TGCAGTGCTCCCCTAAATGAAAAACTGTTTTTT
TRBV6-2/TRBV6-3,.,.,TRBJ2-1,CASSWGNYNEQFF,TGTGCCAGCAGTTGGGGCAACTACAATGAGCAGTTCTTC
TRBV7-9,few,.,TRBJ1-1,CASSPWTGETEAFF,TGTGCCAGCAGCCCCTGGACGGGGGAAACTGAAGCTTTCTTT
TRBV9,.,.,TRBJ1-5,CASSASNSNQPQHF,TGTGCCAGCAGCGCATCCAATAGCAATCAGCCCCAGCATTTT
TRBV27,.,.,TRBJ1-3,CASSFRRDSGNTIYF,TGTGCCAGCAGTTTTAGGAGGGACTCTGGAAACACCATATATTTT
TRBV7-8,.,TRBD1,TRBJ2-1,CASSLVRDRYNEQFF,TGTGCCAGCAGCTTAGTCAGGGACAGGTACAATGAGCAGTTCTTC
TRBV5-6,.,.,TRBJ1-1,CASTLGGRASTEAFF,TGTGCCAGCACCCTTGGGGGTAGAGCCTCCACTGAAGCTTTCTTT
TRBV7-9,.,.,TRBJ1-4,CASSRGAPTNEKLFF,TGTGCCAGCAGCCGCGGGGCTCCAACTAATGAAAAACTGTTTTTT
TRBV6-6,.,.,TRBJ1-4,CAIGSHNEKLFF,TGTGCCATTGGCAGCCATAATGAAAAACTGTTTTTT
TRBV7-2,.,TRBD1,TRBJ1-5,CASSVQGVSNQPQHF,TGTGCCAGCAGCGTGCAGGGGGTTAGCAATCAGCCCCAGCATTTT
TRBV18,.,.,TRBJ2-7,CASSPDRDFRYEQYF,TGTGCCAGCTCGCCCGACAGAGACTTCCGCTACGAGCAGTACTTC
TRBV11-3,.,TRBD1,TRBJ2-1,CASSPRDRYNEQFF,TGTGCCAGCAGCCCGAGGGACAGGTACAATGAGCAGTTCTTC
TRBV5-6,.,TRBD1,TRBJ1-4,CASSLTGEFLYEKLFF,TGTGCCAGCAGCTTAACAGGGGAATTTCTTTATGAAAAACTGTTTTTT
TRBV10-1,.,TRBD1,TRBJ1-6,CASSLARGNSSSPLHF,TGCGCCAGCAGTCTCGCCAGGGGGAATAGTAGTTCACCCCTCCACTTT
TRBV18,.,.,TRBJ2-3,CASSPIAVAGTDTQYF,TGTGCCAGCTCGCCGATAGCAGTAGCTGGTACAGATACGCAGTATTTT
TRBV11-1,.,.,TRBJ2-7,CASSPGQEAYEQYF,TGTGCCAGCAGCCCGGGACAAGAAGCCTACGAGCAGTACTTC
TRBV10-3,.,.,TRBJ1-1,CATRIQGQNTEAFF,TGTGCCACCCGAATCCAGGGGCAGAACACTGAAGCTTTCTTT
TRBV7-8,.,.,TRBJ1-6,CASSDNSPLHF,TGTGCCAGCAGCGACAATTCACCCCTCCACTTT
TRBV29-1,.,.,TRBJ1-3,CSVAQGPVSSGNTIYF,TGCAGCGTTGCCCAGGGACCCGTAAGCTCTGGAAACACCATATATTTT
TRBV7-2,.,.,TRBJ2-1,CASSQTREAFNEQFF,TGTGCCAGCAGCCAAACTAGGGAGGCCTTCAATGAGCAGTTCTTC
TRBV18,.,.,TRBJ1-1,CASSPPGGGWNTEAFF,TGTGCCAGCTCACCACCGGGCGGGGGATGGAACACTGAAGCTTTCTTT
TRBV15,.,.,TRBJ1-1,CATSSGGEATEAFF,TGTGCCACCTCCTCTGGGGGGGAGGCCACTGAGGCTTTCTTT
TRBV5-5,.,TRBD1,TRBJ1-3,CASSLMGQGARPGNTIYF,TGTGCCAGCAGCTTGATGGGACAGGGGGCCCGACCTGGAAACACCATATATTTT
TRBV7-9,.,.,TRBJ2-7,CASSSTSSEQYF,TGTGCCAGCAGCTCGACTAGTTCCGAGCAGTACTTC
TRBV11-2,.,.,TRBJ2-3,CASSSTDTQYF,TGTGCCAGCAGCTCCACAGATACGCAGTATTTT
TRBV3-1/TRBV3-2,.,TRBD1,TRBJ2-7,CASSQGSTTGISYEQYF,TGTGCCAGCAGCCAAGGTTCAACGACAGGGATCTCCTACGAGCAGTACTTC
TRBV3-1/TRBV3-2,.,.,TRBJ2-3,CASSPDWVVSTDTQYF,TGTGCCAGCAGCCCGGATTGGGTAGTTAGCACAGATACGCAGTATTTT
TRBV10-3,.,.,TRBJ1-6,CAISESTLGRRGSPLHF,TGTGCCATCAGTGAGTCGACTCTCGGGCGTCGGGGTTCACCCCTCCACTTT
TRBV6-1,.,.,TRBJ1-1,CASSEARHTEAFF,TGTGCCAGCAGTGAAGCGCGGCACACTGAAGCTTTCTTT
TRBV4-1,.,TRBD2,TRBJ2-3,CASSQASGGVTDTQYF,TGCGCCAGCAGCCAAGCAAGCGGGGGGGTCACAGATACGCAGTATTTT
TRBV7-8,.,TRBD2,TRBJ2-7,CASSPQLAGAYEQYF,TGTGCCAGCAGCCCACAACTAGCGGGGGCGTACGAGCAGTACTTC
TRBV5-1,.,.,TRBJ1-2,CASKGGVTNYGYTF,TGCGCCAGCAAGGGAGGGGTCACTAACTATGGCTACACCTTC
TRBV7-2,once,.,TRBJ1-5,CASSLVPGLGQPQHF,TGTGCCAGCAGCTTAGTGCCCGGTTTAGGGCAGCCCCAGCATTTT
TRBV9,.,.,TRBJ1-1,CASSVHGDTEAFF,TGTGCCAGCAGCGTACACGGGGACACTGAAGCTTTCTTT
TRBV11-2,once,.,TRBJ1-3,CASSSRAGSGNTIYF,TGTGCCAGCAGCTCGAGGGCGGGCTCTGGAAACACCATATATTTT
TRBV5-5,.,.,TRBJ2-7,CASSWGPPPSEQYF,TGTGCCAGCAGCTGGGGGCCCCCTCCCAGCGAGCAGTACTTC
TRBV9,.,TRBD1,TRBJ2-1,CASSQAPDRAISGESYNEQFF,TGTGCCAGCAGCCAAGCGCCGGACAGGGCTATCAGCGGCGAGTCCTACAATGAGCAGTTCTTC
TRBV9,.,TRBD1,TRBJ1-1,CASSVGTGETEAFF,TGTGCCAGCAGCGTTGGGACAGGGGAGACTGAAGCTTTCTTT
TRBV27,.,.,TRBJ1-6,CASSRWGGVNSPLHF,TGTGCCAGCAGCCGTTGGGGAGGGGTTAATTCACCCCTCCACTTT
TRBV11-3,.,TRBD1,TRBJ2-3,CASSLGTGGDTQYF,TGTGCCAGCAGCTTAGGGACAGGGGGAGATACGCAGTATTTT
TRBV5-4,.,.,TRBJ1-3,CASSLDQGGNTIYF,TGTGCCAGCAGCTTGGACCAGGGAGGAAACACCATATATTTT
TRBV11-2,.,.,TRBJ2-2,CASSLSGAVGELFF,TGTGCCAGCAGCTTATCAGGGGCGGTCGGGGAGCTGTTTTTT